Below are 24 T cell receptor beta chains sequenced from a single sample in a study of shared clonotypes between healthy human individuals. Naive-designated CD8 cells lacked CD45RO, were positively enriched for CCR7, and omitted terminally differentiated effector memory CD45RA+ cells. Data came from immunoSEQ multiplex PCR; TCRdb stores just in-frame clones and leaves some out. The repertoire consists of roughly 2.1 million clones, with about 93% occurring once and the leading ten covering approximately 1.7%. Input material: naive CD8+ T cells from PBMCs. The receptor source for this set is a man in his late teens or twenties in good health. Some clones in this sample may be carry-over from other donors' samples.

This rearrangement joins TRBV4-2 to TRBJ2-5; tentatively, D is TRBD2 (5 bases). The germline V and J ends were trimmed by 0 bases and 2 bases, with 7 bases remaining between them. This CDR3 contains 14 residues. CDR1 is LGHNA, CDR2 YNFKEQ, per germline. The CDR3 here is CASSQELGQETQYF. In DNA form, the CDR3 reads TGTGCCAGCAGCCAAGAACTAGGACAAGAGACCCAGTACTTC.

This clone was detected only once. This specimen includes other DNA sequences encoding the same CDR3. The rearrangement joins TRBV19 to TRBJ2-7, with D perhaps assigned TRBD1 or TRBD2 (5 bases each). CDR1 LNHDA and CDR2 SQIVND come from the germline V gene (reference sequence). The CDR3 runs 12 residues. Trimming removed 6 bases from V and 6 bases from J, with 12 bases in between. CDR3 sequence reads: CASSTGLAEQYF. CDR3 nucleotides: TGTGCCAGTAGCACAGGACTTGCCGAGCAGTACTTC.

CDR3 amino acids: CAPPAGPYEQYF. DNA for the CDR3: TGTGCCCCACCGGCGGGACCCTACGAGCAGTACTTC. J is TRBJ2-7 and V is TRBV19; a possible D gene is TRBD2 (6 bases). Germline CDR1 reads LNHDA; CDR2 reads SQIVND (reference sequence). Trimming cost V 11 bases and J 2 bases, with 13 bases left between them. CDR3 length equals 12 residues.

The CDR3 DNA is TGTGCCAGCAGTGAAGAGCCCGATGGAAACACCATATATTTT. This codes for CASSEEPDGNTIYF. V and J are TRBV6-1 and TRBJ1-3, with no clear D. Germline-derived CDR1 and CDR2 are MNHNS and SASEGT. Trimming shortened V by 1 base and J by 3 bases, and 7 bases separated the two germline ends. The CDR3 runs to 14 residues.

Written as DNA, the CDR3 is TGTGCCAGCAGTTACGGCCAGGGGAGCGCCGGGGAGCTGTTTTTT. Translation gives CASSYGQGSAGELFF. The rearrangement links TRBV6-5 to TRBJ2-2; D perhaps matches TRBD1 (6 bases). The CDR3 totals 15 residues. Germline lookup yields CDR1 MNHEY and CDR2 SVGAGI. Trimming took 2 bases from V and 6 from J, leaving 13 bases between them.

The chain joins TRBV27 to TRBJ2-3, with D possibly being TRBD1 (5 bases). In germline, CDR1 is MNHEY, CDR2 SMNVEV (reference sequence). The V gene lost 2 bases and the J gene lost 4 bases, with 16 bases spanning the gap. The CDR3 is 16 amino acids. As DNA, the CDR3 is TGTGCCAGCAGTTTAATAGGGCAGGGTGGGCCAGATACGCAGTATTTT. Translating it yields CASSLIGQGGPDTQYF.

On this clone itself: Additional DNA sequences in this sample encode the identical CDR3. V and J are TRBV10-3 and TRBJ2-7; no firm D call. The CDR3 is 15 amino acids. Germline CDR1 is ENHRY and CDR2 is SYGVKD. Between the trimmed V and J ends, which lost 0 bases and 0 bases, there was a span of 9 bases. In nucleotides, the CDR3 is TGTGCCATCAGTGAGTCGACGGGCGGCTCCTACGAGCAGTACTTC. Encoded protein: CAISESTGGSYEQYF.

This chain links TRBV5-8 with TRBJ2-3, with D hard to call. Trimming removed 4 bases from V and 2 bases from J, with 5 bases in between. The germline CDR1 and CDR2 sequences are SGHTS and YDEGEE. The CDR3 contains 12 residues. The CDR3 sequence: CASSRLTDTQYF. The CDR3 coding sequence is TGTGCCAGCAGCCGCCTCACAGATACGCAGTATTTT.

The CDR3 spells CASSLFPAYEQYF. CDR3 nucleotides: TGTGCCAGCAGCTTATTTCCAGCCTACGAGCAGTACTTC. The genes are TRBV7-2 and TRBJ2-7, with unresolved D. V was cut by 2 bases and J by 2 bases, with 7 bases left in between. The CDR3 loop spans 13 amino acids. Germline CDR1 and CDR2: SGHTA and FQGNSA.

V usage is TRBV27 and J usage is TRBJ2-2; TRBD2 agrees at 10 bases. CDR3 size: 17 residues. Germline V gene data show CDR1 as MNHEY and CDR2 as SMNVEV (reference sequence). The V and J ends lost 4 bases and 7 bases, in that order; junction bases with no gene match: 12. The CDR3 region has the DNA TGTGCCAGCAGTTCCCCAAGCGGGAGGGCGGTATTCGGGGAGCTGTTTTTT. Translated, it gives CASSSPSGRAVFGELFF.

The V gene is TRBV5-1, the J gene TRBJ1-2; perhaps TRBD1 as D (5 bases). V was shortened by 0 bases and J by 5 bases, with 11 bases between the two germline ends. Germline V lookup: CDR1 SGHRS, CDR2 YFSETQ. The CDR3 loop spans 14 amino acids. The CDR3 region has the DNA TGCGCCAGCAGCTTGGACGGGGGGTTATATGGCTACACCTTC. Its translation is CASSLDGGLYGYTF.

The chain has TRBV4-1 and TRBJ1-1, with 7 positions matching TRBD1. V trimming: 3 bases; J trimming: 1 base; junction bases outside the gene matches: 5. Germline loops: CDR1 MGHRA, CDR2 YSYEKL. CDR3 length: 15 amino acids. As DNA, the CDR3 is TGCGCCAGCAGCCACGCCGGGACAGAGAACACTGAAGCTTTCTTT. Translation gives CASSHAGTENTEAFF.

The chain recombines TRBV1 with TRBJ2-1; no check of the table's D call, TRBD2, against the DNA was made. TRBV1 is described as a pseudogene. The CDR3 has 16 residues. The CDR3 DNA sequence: TGCACCAGCAGCCAGCGTAGCGGGAGGCGGGACAATGAGCAGTTCTTC. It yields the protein CTSSQRSGRRDNEQFF.

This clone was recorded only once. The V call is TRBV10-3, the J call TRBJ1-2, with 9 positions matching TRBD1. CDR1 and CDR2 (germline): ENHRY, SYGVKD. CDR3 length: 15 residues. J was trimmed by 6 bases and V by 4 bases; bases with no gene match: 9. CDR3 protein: CAISGEPGQGDGYTF. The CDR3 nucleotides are TGTGCCATCAGTGGGGAACCGGGACAGGGTGATGGCTACACCTTC.

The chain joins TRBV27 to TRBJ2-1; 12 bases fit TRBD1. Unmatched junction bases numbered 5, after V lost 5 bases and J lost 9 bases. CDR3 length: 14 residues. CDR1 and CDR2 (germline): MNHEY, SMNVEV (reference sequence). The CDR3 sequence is CASSPGTGGFEQFF. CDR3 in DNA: TGTGCCAGCAGTCCCGGGACAGGGGGCTTTGAGCAGTTCTTC.

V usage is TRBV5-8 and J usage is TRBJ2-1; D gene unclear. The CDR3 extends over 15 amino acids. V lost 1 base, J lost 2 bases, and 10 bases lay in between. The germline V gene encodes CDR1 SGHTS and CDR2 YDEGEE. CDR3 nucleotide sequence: TGTGCCAGCAGCTTGAAAGGGTCCACCTACAATGAGCAGTTCTTC. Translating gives CASSLKGSTYNEQFF.

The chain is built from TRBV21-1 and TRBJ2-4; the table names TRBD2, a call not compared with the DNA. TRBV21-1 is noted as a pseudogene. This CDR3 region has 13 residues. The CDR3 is CASSKAERGIQYF. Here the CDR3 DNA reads TGTGCCAGCAGCAAAGCCGAACGGGGCATTCAGTACTTC.

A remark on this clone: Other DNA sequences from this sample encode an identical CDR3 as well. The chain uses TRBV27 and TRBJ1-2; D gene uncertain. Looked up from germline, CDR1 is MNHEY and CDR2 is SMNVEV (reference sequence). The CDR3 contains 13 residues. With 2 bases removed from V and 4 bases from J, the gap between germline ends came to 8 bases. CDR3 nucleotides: TGTGCCAGCAGTTTAGGACTCAGCTATGGCTACACCTTC. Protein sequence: CASSLGLSYGYTF.

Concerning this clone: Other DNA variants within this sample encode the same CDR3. CDR3 DNA sequence: TGTGCCAGCAGCCGACCGGGACAGGGCTACGAGCAGTACTTC. Translation: CASSRPGQGYEQYF. The V gene is TRBV7-9, the J gene TRBJ2-7, with TRBD1 identical over 9 bases. The CDR3 has 14 residues. Trimming at V came to 5 bases and at J to 3 bases, leaving 5 bases not matched to a gene. Looked up from germline, CDR1 is SEHNR and CDR2 is FQNEAQ (reference sequence).

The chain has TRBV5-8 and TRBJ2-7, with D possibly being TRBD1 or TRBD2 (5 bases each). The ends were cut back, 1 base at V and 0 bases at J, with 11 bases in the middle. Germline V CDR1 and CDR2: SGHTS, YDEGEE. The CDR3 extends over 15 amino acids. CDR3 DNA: TGTGCCAGCAGCTTGTACCCAGGGAGCTCCTACGAGCAGTACTTC. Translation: CASSLYPGSSYEQYF.

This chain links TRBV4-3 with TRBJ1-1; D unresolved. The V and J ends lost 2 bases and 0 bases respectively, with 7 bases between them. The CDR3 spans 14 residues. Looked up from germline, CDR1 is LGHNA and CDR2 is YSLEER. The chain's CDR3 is CASSQLLMNTEAFF. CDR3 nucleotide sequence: TGCGCCAGCAGCCAACTACTCATGAACACTGAAGCTTTCTTT.

The CDR3 loop reads CASMGVALAYDEQYF. CDR3 bases: TGTGCCAGCATGGGGGTAGCTCTAGCTTACGACGAGCAGTACTTC. The chain links TRBV28 to TRBJ2-7; D is perhaps TRBD1 or TRBD2 (5 bases each). Germline CDR1 reads MDHEN; CDR2 reads SYDVKM. Trimming removed 7 bases at V and 5 bases at J, with 21 bases between. The CDR3 is made up of 15 amino acids.

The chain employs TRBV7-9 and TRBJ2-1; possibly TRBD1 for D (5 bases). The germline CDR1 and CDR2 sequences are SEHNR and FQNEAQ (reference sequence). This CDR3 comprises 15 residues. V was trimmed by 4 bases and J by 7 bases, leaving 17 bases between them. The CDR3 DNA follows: TGTGCCAGCAGCTCTGGGCAGGGAATAATAAATGAGCAGTTCTTC. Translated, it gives CASSSGQGIINEQFF.

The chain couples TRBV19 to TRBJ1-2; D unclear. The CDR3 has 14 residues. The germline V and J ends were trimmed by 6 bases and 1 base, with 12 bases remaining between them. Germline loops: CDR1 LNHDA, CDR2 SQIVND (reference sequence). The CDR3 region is CASSPIVGNYGYTF. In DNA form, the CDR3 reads TGTGCCAGTAGCCCCATTGTGGGTAACTATGGCTACACCTTC.